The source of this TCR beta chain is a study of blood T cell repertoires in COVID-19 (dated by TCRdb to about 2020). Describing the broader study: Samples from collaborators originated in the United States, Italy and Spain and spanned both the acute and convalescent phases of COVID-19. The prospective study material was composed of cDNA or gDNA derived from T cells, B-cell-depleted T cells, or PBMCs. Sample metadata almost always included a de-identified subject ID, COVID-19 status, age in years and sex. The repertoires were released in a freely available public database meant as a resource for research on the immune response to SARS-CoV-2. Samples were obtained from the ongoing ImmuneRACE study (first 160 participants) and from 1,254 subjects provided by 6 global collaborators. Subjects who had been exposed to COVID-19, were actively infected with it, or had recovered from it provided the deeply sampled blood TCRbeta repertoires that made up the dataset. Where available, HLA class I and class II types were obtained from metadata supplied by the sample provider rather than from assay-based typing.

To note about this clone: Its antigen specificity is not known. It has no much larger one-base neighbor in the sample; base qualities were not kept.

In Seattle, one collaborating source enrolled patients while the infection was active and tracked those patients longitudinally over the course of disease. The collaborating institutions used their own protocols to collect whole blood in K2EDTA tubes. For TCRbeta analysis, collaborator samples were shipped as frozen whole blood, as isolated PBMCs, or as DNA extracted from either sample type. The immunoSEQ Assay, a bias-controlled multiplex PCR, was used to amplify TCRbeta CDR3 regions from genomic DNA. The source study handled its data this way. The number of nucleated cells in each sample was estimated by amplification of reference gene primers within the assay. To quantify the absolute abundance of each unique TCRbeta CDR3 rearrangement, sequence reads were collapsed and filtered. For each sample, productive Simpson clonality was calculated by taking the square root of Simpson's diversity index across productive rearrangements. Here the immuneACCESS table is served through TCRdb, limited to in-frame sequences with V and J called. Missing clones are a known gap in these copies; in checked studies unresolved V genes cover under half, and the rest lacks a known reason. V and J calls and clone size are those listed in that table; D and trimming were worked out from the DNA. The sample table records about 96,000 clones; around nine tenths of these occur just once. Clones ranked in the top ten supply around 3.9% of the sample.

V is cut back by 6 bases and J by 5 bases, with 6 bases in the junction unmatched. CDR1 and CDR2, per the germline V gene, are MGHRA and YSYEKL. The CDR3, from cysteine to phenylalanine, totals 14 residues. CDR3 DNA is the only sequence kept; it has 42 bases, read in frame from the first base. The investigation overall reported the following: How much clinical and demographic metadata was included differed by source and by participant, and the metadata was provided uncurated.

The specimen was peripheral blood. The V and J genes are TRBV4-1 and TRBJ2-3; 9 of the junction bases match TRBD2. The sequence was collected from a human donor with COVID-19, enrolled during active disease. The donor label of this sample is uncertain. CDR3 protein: CASRPGLALDTQYF. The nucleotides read TGCGCCAGCAGACCGGGACTAGCCCTAGATACGCAGTATTTT.